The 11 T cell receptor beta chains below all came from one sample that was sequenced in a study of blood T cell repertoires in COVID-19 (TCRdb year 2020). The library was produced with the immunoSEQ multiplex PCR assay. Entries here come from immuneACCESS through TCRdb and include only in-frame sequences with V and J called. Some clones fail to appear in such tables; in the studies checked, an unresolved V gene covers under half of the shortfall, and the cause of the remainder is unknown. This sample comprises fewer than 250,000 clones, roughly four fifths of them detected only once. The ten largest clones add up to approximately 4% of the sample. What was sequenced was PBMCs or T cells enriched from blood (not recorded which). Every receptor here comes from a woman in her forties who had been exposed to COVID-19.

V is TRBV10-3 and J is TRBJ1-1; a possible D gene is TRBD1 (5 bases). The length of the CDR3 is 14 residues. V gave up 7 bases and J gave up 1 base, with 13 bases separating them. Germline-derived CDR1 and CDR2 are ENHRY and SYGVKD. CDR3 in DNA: TGTGCCATCACTCGGGACTCACAGAACACTGAAGCTTTCTTT. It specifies CAITRDSQNTEAFF.

CDR3 nucleotide sequence: TGTGCCAGCAGAAAGGGACTACCCACAGATACGCAGTATTTT. Translated: CASRKGLPTDTQYF. The chain joins TRBV6-5 to TRBJ2-3; 7 positions agree with TRBD2. Germline V gives CDR1 MNHEY, CDR2 SVGAGI. The CDR3 sequence is 14 residues long. Trimming took 6 bases from V and 2 from J; bases not matched to a gene: 5.

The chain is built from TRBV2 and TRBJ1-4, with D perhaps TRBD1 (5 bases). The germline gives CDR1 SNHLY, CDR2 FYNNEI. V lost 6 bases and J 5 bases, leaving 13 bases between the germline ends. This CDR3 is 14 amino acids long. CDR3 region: CASRKTAPNEKLFF. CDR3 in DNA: TGTGCCAGCAGAAAGACAGCGCCCAATGAAAAACTGTTTTTT.

Here the CDR3 reads CASSQDQTGSTGANVLTF. CDR3 coding DNA: TGCGCCAGCAGCCAAGACCAGACAGGCTCTACTGGGGCCAACGTCCTGACTTTC. The rearrangement links TRBV4-3 to TRBJ2-6, with a possible D match to TRBD1 (6 bases). This CDR3 region has 18 residues. With 0 bases removed from V and 2 bases from J, the gap between germline ends came to 14 bases. CDR1 is LGHNA, CDR2 YSLEER, per germline.

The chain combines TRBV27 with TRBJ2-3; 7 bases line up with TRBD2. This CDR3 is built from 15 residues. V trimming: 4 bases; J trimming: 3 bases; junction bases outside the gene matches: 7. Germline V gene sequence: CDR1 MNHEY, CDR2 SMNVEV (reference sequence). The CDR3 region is CASSSLGEGTDTQYF. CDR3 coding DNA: TGTGCCAGCAGTTCCCTAGGGGAGGGGACAGATACGCAGTATTTT.

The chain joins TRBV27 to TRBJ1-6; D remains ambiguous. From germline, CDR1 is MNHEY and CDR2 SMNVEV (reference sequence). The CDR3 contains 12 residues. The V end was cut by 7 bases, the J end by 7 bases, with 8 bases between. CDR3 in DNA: TGTGCCAGCACGACCGGGAATTCACCCCTCCACTTT. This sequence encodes CASTTGNSPLHF.

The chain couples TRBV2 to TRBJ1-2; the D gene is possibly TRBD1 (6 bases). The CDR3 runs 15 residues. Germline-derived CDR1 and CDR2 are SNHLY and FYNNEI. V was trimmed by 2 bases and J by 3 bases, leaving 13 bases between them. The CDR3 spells CASSELGARDYGYTF. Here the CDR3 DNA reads TGTGCCAGCAGTGAATTGGGGGCGAGAGACTATGGCTACACCTTC.

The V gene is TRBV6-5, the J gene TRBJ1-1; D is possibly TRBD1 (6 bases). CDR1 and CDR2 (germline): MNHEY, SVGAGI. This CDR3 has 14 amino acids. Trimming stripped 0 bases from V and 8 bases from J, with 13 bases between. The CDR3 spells CASSYSSHRAEAFF. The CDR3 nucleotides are TGTGCCAGCAGTTACTCGAGCCACAGGGCGGAAGCTTTCTTT.

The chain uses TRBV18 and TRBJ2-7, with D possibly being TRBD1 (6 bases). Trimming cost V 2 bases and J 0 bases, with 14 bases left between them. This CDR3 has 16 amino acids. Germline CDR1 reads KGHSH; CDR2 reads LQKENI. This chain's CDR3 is CASSPALGTTSYEQYF. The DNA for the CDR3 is TGTGCCAGCTCACCAGCCCTTGGGACAACCTCCTACGAGCAGTACTTC.

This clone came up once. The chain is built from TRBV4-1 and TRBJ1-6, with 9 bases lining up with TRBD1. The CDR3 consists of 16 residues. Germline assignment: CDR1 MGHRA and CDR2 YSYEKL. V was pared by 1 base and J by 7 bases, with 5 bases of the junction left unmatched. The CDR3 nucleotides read TGCGCCAGCAGCCAAGCCACCGACAGGGGGAATTCACCCCTCCACTTT. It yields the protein CASSQATDRGNSPLHF.

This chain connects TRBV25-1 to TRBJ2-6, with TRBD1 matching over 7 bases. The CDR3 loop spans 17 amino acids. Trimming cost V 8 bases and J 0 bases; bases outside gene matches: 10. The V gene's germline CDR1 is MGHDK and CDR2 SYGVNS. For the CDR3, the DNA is TGTGCCAGCTCAAAGACAGGGTCGACCTCTGGGGCCAACGTCCTGACTTTC. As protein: CASSKTGSTSGANVLTF.